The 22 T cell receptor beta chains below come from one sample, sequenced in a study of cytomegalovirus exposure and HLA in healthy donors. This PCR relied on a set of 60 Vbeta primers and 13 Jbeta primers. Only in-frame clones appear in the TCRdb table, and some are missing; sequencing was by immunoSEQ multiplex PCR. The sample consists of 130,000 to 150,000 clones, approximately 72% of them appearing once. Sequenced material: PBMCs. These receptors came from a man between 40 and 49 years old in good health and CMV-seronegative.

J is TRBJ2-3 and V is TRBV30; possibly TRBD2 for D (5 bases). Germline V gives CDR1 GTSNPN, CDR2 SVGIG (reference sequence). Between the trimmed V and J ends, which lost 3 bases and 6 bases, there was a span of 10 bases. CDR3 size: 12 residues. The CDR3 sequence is CAWSILADTQYF. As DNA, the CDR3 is TGTGCCTGGAGCATTTTAGCGGATACGCAGTATTTT.

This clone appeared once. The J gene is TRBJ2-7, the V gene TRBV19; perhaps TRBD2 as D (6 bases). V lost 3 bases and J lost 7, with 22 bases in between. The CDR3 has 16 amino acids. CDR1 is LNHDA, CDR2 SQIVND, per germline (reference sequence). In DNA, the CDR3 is TGTGCCAGTAGTATTGGGGGAGCAGTGGTGGCGGGGGAGCAGTACTTC. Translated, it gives CASSIGGAVVAGEQYF.

CDR3 region: CASSTRWAGETQYF. In DNA form, the CDR3 reads TGTGCCAGCAGTACCCGATGGGCTGGAGAGACCCAGTACTTC. The V call is TRBV6-5, the J call TRBJ2-5, with D uncertain. V lost 5 bases, J lost 4 bases, and 14 bases lay in between. The V gene's germline CDR1 is MNHEY and CDR2 SVGAGI. This CDR3 comprises 14 residues.

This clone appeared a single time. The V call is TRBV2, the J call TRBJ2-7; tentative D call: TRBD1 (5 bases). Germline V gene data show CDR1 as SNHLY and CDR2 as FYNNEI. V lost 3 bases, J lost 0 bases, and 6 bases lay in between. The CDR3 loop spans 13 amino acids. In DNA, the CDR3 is TGTGCCAGCAGTGAGGGGCCCTCCTACGAGCAGTACTTC. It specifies CASSEGPSYEQYF.

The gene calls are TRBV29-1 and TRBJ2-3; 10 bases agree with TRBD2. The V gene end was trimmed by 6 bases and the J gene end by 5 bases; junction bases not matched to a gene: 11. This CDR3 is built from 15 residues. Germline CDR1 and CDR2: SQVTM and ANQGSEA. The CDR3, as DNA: TGCAGCGTCGAGGACCGCGAGCGGGGGGGAGATACGCAGTATTTT. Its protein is CSVEDRERGGDTQYF.

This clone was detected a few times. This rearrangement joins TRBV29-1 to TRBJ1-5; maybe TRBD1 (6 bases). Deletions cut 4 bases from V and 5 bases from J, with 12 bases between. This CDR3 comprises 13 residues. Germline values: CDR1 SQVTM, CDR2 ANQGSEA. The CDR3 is CSVASYRDQPQHF. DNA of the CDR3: TGCAGCGTTGCGTCCTACAGGGATCAGCCCCAGCATTTT.

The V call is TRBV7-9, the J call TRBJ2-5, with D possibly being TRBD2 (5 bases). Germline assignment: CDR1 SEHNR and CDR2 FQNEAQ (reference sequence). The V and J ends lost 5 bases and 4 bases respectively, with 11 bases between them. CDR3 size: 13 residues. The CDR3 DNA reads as TGTGCCAGCAGCCGGCAAGGAGGAGAGACCCAGTACTTC. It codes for CASSRQGGETQYF.

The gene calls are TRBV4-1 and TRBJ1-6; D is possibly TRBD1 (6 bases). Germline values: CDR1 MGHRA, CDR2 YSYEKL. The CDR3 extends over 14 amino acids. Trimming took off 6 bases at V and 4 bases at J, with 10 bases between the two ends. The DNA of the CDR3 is TGCGCCAGCAGAACACAGGGTTATAATTCACCCCTCCACTTT. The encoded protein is CASRTQGYNSPLHF.

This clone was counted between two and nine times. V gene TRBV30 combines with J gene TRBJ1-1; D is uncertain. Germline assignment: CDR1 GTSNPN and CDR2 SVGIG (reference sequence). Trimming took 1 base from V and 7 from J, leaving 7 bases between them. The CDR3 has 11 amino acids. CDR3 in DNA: TGTGCCTGGAGTGGAGGGAGTGAAGCTTTCTTT. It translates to CAWSGGSEAFF.

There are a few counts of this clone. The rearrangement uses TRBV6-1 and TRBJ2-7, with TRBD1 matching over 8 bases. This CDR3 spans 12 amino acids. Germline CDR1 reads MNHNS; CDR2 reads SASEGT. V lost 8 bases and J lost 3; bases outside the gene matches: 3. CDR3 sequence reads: CASRTGLYEQYF. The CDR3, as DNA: TGTGCCAGCCGGACAGGGCTCTACGAGCAGTACTTC.

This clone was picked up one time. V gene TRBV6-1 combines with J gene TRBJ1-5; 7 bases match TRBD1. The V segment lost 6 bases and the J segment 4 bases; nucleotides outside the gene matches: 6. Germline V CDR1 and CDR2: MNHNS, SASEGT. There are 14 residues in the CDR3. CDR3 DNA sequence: TGTGCCAGCAGCTTTGACAGGGAGAATCAGCCCCAGCATTTT. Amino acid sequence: CASSFDRENQPQHF.

CDR3 coding DNA: TGTGCCAGCTCCTTCGGACAGGGTAGGCAGCCCCAGCATTTT. Amino acids: CASSFGQGRQPQHF. This chain joins TRBV18 and TRBJ1-5; 8 positions agree with TRBD1. J lost 7 bases, V lost 6 bases, and 8 bases had no gene match. CDR3 length: 14 residues. Looked up from germline, CDR1 is KGHSH and CDR2 is LQKENI.

Written as DNA, the CDR3 is TGCAGCGTTGAGGTTGGGACAGGGGAAGCTTTCTTT. It translates to CSVEVGTGEAFF. The chain employs TRBV29-1 and TRBJ1-1, with 9 nucleotides matching TRBD1. V gave up 3 bases and J gave up 8 bases; unmatched junction bases: 4. The CDR3 is 12 amino acids. Looked up from germline, CDR1 is SQVTM and CDR2 is ANQGSEA.

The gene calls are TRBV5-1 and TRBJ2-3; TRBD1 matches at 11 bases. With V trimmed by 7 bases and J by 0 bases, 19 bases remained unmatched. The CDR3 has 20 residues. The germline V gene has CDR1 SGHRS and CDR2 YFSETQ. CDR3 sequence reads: CASLPQPGTGGLVSTDTQYF. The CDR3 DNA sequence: TGCGCCAGCTTACCCCAACCCGGGACAGGGGGTTTAGTAAGCACAGATACGCAGTATTTT.

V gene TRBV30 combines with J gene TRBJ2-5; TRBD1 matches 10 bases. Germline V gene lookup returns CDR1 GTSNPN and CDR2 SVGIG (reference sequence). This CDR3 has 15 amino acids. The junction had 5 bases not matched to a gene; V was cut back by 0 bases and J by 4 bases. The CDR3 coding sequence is TGTGCCTGGAGTGTGGGGACAGGGGATTCAGAGACCCAGTACTTC. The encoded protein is CAWSVGTGDSETQYF. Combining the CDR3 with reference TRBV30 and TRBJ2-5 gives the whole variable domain SQTIHQWPATLVQPVGSPLSLECTVEGTSNPNLYWYRQAAGRGLQLLFYSVGIGQISSEVPQNLSASRPQDRQFILSSKKLLLSDSGFYLCAWSVGTGDSETQYFGPGTRLLVL.

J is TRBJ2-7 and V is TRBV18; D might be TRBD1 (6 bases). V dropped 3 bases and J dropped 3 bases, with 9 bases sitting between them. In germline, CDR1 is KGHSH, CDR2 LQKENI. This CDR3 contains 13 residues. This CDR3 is CASSPSDSYEQYF. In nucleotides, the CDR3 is TGTGCCAGCTCACCTTCGGACAGCTACGAGCAGTACTTC.

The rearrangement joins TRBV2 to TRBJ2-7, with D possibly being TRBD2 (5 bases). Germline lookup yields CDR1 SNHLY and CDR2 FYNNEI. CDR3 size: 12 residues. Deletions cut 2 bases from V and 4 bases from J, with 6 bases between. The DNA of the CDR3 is TGTGCCAGCAGTGAACGGGGTTACGAGCAGTACTTC. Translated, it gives CASSERGYEQYF.

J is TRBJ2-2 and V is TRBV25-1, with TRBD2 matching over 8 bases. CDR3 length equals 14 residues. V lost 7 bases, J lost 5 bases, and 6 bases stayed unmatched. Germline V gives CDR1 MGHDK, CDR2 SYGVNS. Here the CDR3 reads CASTSGSSTGELFF. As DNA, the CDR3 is TGTGCCAGCACCAGCGGGAGTAGTACCGGGGAGCTGTTTTTT.

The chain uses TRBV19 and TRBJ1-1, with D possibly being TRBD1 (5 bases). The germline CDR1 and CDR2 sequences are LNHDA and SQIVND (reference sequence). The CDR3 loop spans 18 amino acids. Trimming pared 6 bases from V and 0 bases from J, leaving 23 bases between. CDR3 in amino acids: CASRKPSWGEGMNTEAFF. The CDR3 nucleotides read TGTGCCAGTAGAAAACCTTCCTGGGGGGAGGGAATGAACACTGAAGCTTTCTTT.

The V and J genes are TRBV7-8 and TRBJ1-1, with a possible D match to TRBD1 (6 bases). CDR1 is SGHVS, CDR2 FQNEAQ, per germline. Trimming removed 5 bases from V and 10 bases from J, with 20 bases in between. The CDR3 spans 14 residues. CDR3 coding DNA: TGTGCCAGCAGCGCCCGGGACACTAGATCGGGAGCTTTCTTT. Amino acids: CASSARDTRSGAFF.

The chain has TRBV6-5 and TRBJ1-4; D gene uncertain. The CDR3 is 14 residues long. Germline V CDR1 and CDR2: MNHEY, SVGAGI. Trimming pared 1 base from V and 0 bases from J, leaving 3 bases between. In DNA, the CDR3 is TGTGCCAGCAGTTACTTAGCAACTAATGAAAAACTGTTTTTT. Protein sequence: CASSYLATNEKLFF.

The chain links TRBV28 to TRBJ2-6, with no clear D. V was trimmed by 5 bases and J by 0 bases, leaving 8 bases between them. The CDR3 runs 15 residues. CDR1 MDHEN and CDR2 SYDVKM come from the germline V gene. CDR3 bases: TGTGCCAGCAGTCCAATCCCCTCTGGGGCCAACGTCCTGACTTTC. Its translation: CASSPIPSGANVLTF.